This T cell receptor (beta chain) emerged from a study of cytomegalovirus exposure and HLA in healthy donors. PCR used 60 Vbeta primers and 13 Jbeta primers. Assay used: immunoSEQ multiplex PCR; TCRdb lists only in-frame clones, some missing. The sample contains 60,000 or so clones, about 79% of which appear only once. All donors participated as healthy donors of bone marrow. Nominal health characterized the donors when sampled, though unrecorded immune exposures were likely. This CDR3 region has 16 residues. The germline CDR1 and CDR2 sequences are SGHRS and YFSETQ. Trimming left V 4 bases short and J 2 bases short, with 18 bases between.

Material: PBMCs. The source of this sequence is a man in his forties or fifties in good health and CMV-seronegative. The chain links TRBV5-1 to TRBJ1-2; D may be TRBD1 (6 bases). The CDR3 coding sequence is TGCGCCAGCAGCCAGGGGTCTTCAACCCCAAACTATGGCTACACCTTC. Encoded protein: CASSQGSSTPNYGYTF.